Presented here are 17 T cell receptor beta chains from one specimen sequenced in a study of control samples from healthy donors and cancer patients. The data were produced by immunoSEQ multiplex PCR, yet TCRdb's version contains in-frame clones alone and is incomplete. The table records some 130,000 clones, about nine tenths of them present only once. Material: blood. These receptors were collected from a man between 18 and 35 years old in good health.

The chain has TRBV27 and TRBJ2-1, with a weak D call TRBD2 (7 bases). The CDR3 contains 16 residues. Germline CDR1 reads MNHEY; CDR2 reads SMNVEV (reference sequence). The ends were cut back, 7 bases at V and 1 base at J, with 17 bases in the middle. The CDR3 spells CASIPESGTSYNEQFF. Written as DNA, the CDR3 is TGTGCCAGCATTCCCGAAAGCGGGACATCCTACAATGAGCAGTTCTTC.

This chain links TRBV6-6 with TRBJ1-6; 9 bases align to TRBD1. The CDR3 runs 14 residues. V shed 6 bases and J 7 bases; nucleotides not matched to a gene: 4. The V gene's germline CDR1 is MNHNY and CDR2 SVGAGI (reference sequence). DNA of the CDR3: TGTGCCAGCAGATCAGACAGGGGGAATTCACCCCTCCACTTT. Its translation: CASRSDRGNSPLHF.

This clone was recorded a few times. The genes are TRBV9 and TRBJ1-5; D unresolved. The CDR3 is 14 residues long. CDR1 and CDR2 (germline): SGDLS, YYNGEE. Between the trimmed V and J ends, which lost 0 bases and 1 base, there was a span of 5 bases. Here the CDR3 DNA reads TGTGCCAGCAGCGTAGGCGGGAGCAATCAGCCCCAGCATTTT. It translates to CASSVGGSNQPQHF.

As concerns this clone: Relative to the germline gene, one junction end is altered; a read error may explain this. The chain recombines TRBV6-1 with TRBJ1-2; D ambiguous. The CDR3 is made up of 13 amino acids. CDR1 MNHNS and CDR2 SASEGT come from the germline V gene. The CDR3: CANSDQAGYGYTF. The CDR3 DNA is TGTGCCAACAGTGACCAGGCTGGCTATGGCTACACCTTC.

This sequence joins TRBV4-2 and TRBJ1-6; no clear D gene. V lost 0 bases, J lost 2 bases, and 14 bases lay in between. Per germline, CDR1 LGHNA and CDR2 YNFKEQ. The CDR3 extends over 18 amino acids. The CDR3 sequence is CASSQEAEGSPYNSPLHF. CDR3 coding DNA: TGTGCCAGCAGCCAAGAAGCGGAAGGTTCCCCCTATAATTCACCCCTCCACTTT.

The CDR3 DNA reads TGTGCCAGCAGTTACGGGACTAACTATGGCTACACCTTC. It codes for CASSYGTNYGYTF. The V and J genes are TRBV6-5 and TRBJ1-2, with unresolved D. The CDR3 sequence is 13 residues long. Trimming took 2 bases from V and 0 from J, leaving 4 bases between them. Germline V gene sequence: CDR1 MNHEY, CDR2 SVGAGI.

This chain joins TRBV9 and TRBJ2-7, with D tentatively TRBD2 (6 bases). The V end lost 4 bases, the J end lost 1 base, and 18 bases lay between the germline ends. Germline lookup yields CDR1 SGDLS and CDR2 YYNGEE. This CDR3 contains 16 residues. Written as DNA, the CDR3 is TGTGCCAGCAGCCATTCGGATGGGGGGAGGTCCTACGAGCAGTACTTC. It specifies CASSHSDGGRSYEQYF. The full variable domain, rest sourced from reference TRBV9 and TRBJ2-7, is DSGVTQTPKHLITATGQRVTLRCSPRSGDLSVYWYQQSLDQGLQFLIQYYNGEERAKGNILERFSAQQFPDLHSELNLSSLELGDSALYFCASSHSDGGRSYEQYFGPGTRLTVT.

V gene TRBV29-1 combines with J gene TRBJ2-3; 8 positions match TRBD1. Trimming at V came to 3 bases and at J to 1 base, leaving 12 bases not matched to a gene. There are 17 residues in the CDR3. Germline V CDR1 and CDR2: SQVTM, ANQGSEA. The CDR3 nucleotides are TGCAGCGTTGATGTAAGATCAGGGGGCATCGGCACAGATACGCAGTATTTT. It is translated as CSVDVRSGGIGTDTQYF.

The chain couples TRBV6-5 to TRBJ2-7; 11 bases are shared with TRBD1. Germline CDR1 MNHEY, CDR2 SVGAGI. This CDR3 has 14 residues. J gave up 0 bases and V 8 bases, and 3 bases lay outside the gene matches. The CDR3 is CASGDRGSSYEQYF. In DNA form, the CDR3 reads TGTGCCAGCGGGGACAGGGGGTCCTCCTACGAGCAGTACTTC.

The V call is TRBV6-2 or TRBV6-3, the J call TRBJ2-1; 9 bases align to TRBD1. The CDR3 length is 17 residues. V gave up 4 bases and J gave up 7 bases; unmatched junction bases: 14. Per the germline V gene, CDR1 is MNHEY and CDR2 is SVGEGT. CDR3 sequence: CASSFIHGTGRGNEQFF. CDR3 bases: TGTGCCAGCAGTTTTATCCACGGGACAGGGAGGGGTAATGAGCAGTTCTTC.

The CDR3 coding sequence is TGTGCCAGCAGCTTAGCGAGGTATCACACGCAGTATTTT. Translating gives CASSLARYHTQYF. This chain links TRBV7-6 with TRBJ2-3; D gene uncertain. V was cut by 0 bases and J by 9 bases, with 10 bases left in between. The germline gives CDR1 SGHVS, CDR2 FNYEAQ. The length of the CDR3 is 13 residues.

This chain links TRBV6-2 or TRBV6-3 with TRBJ1-5; TRBD1 matches 7 bases. The CDR3 sequence is 14 residues long. Germline V gene lookup returns CDR1 MNHEY and CDR2 SVGEGT. Trimming at V came to 6 bases and at J to 11 bases, leaving 13 bases not matched to a gene. The CDR3 DNA follows: TGTGCCAGCAGCTCGGGACAGTCAGAATCGGCCCAGCATTTT. This encodes CASSSGQSESAQHF.

The V gene is TRBV5-6, the J gene TRBJ1-5; D perhaps matches TRBD1 (5 bases). V lost 4 bases, J lost 3 bases, and 11 bases lay in between. This CDR3 has 14 amino acids. Per germline, CDR1 SGHDT and CDR2 YYEEEE. CDR3 coding DNA: TGTGCCAGCAGCACACAGGCGTACAATCAGCCCCAGCATTTT. Encoded protein: CASSTQAYNQPQHF.

This chain uses TRBV18 with TRBJ1-4, with D uncertain. The germline V and J ends were trimmed by 8 bases and 6 bases, with 13 bases remaining between them. CDR1 and CDR2 from the germline V gene are KGHSH and LQKENI. This CDR3 has 13 residues. DNA for the CDR3: TGTGCCAGCCGAGCAGGTATCGATGAAAAACTGTTTTTT. Its translation: CASRAGIDEKLFF.

The V and J genes are TRBV12-3 or TRBV12-4 and TRBJ2-5; D unresolved. The CDR3 runs 11 residues. V lost 4 bases and J 5 bases, leaving 5 bases between the germline ends. The CDR3 is CASSSRETQYF. CDR3 coding DNA: TGTGCCAGCAGTTCTCGGGAGACCCAGTACTTC.

This clone was seen more than once but under ten times. The rearrangement joins TRBV5-4 to TRBJ1-2; no reliable D call. With 0 bases removed from V and 2 bases from J, the gap between germline ends came to 2 bases. Germline V CDR1 and CDR2: SGHNT, YYREEE (reference sequence). This CDR3 comprises 12 residues. CDR3 sequence reads: CASSLDNYGYTF. Here the CDR3 DNA reads TGTGCCAGCAGCTTGGACAACTATGGCTACACCTTC.

This chain links TRBV7-9 with TRBJ1-3; 7 bases are a match to TRBD1. The junction had 7 bases not matched to a gene; V was cut back by 5 bases and J by 0 bases. The CDR3 totals 16 residues. Germline loops: CDR1 SEHNR, CDR2 FQNEAQ (reference sequence). CDR3 sequence reads: CASSRGTARSGNTIYF. The CDR3, as DNA: TGTGCCAGCAGCCGTGGGACAGCGCGCTCTGGAAACACCATATATTTT.